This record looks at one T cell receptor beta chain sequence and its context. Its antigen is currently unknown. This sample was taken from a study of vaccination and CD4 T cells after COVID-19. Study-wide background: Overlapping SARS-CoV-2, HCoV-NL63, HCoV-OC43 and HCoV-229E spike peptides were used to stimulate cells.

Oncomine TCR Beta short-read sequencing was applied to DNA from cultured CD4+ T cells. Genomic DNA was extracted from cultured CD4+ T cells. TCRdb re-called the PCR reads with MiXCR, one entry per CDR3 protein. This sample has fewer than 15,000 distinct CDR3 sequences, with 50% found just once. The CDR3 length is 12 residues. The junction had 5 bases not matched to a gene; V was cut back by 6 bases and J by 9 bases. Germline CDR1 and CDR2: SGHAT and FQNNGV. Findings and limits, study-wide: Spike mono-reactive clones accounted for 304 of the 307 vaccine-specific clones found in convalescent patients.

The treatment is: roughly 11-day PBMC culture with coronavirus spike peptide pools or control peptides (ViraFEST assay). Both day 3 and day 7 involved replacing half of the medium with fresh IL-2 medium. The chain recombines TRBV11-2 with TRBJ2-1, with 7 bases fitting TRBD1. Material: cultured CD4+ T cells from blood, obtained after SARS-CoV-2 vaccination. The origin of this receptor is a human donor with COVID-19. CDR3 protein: CASSANRGEQFF. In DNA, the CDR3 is TGTGCCAGCAGTGCTAACAGGGGTGAGCAGTTCTTC.